Described below is a single T cell receptor beta chain sequence and its context. The data originate from a study of T cell changes during pregnancy in multiple sclerosis. Measured with immunoSEQ multiplex PCR; TCRdb has only the in-frame clones, and not every one. The table has roughly 40,000 clones, about 95% seen once. CDR1 is ENHRY and CDR2 is SYGVKD in the germline V gene. The V gene lost 2 bases and the J gene lost 0 bases, with 5 bases spanning the gap. The CDR3 runs to 15 residues. The source material was peripheral blood, sampled in the third trimester of pregnancy. The chain recombines TRBV10-3 with TRBJ2-6; no clear D gene. This receptor was obtained from a female donor with multiple sclerosis, enrolled in a pregnancy study. The CDR3 nucleotides are TGTGCCATCAGTGAGACAAACTCTGGGGCCAACGTCCTGACTTTC. Protein sequence: CAISETNSGANVLTF.